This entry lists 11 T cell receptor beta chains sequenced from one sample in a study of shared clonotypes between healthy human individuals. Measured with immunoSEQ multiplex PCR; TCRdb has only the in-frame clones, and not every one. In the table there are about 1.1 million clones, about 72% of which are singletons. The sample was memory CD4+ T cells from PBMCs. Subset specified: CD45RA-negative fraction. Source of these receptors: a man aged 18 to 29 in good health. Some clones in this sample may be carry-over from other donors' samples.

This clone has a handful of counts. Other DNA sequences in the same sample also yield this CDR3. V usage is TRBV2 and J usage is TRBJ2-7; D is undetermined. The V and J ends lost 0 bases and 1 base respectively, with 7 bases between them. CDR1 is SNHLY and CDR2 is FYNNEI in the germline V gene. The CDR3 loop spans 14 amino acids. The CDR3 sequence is CASSEALGSYEQYF. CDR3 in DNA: TGTGCCAGCAGTGAAGCGCTGGGATCCTACGAGCAGTACTTC.

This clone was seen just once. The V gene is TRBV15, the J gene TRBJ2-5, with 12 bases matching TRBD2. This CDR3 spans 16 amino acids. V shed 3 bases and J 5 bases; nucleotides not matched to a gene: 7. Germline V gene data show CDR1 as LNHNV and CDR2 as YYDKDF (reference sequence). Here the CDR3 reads CATSRGLAGGRETQYF. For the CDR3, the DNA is TGTGCCACCAGCAGGGGGCTAGCGGGAGGGCGGGAGACCCAGTACTTC.

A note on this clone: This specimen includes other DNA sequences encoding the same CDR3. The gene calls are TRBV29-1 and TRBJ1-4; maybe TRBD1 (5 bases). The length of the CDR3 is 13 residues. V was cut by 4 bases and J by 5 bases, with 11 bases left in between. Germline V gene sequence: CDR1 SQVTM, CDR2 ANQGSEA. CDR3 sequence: CSVGQGPNEKLFF. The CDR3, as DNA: TGCAGCGTTGGGCAGGGCCCAAATGAAAAACTGTTTTTT.

This chain's CDR3 is CASSLLGSLWGTGYTF. The CDR3, as DNA: TGTGCCAGCAGTTTGTTAGGCTCCTTATGGGGAACGGGCTACACCTTC. This sequence joins TRBV28 and TRBJ1-2; D uncertain. Trimming shortened V by 3 bases and J by 8 bases, and 22 bases separated the two germline ends. The CDR3 runs to 16 residues. Germline CDR1 and CDR2: MDHEN and SYDVKM.

CDR3: CASTITGREAVEQFF. DNA of the CDR3: TGTGCCAGCACGATTACAGGTCGGGAGGCAGTTGAGCAGTTCTTC. The chain has TRBV2 and TRBJ2-1, with 7 positions matching TRBD2. The CDR3 spans 15 residues. The junction had 15 bases not matched to a gene; V was cut back by 7 bases and J by 9 bases. The germline CDR1 and CDR2 sequences are SNHLY and FYNNEI. Full variable domain (rest looked up from reference TRBV2 and TRBJ2-1): EPEVTQTPSHQVTQMGQEVILRCVPISNHLYFYWYRQILGQKVEFLVSFYNNEISEKSEIFDDQFSVERPDGSNFTLKIRSTKLEDSAMYFCASTITGREAVEQFFGPGTRLTVL.

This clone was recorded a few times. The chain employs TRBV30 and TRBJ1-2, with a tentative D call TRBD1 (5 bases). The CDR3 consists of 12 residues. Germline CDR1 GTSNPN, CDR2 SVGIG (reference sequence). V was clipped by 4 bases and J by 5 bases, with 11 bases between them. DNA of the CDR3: TGTGCCTGGAAACCAGGGAGGTATGGCTACACCTTC. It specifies CAWKPGRYGYTF.

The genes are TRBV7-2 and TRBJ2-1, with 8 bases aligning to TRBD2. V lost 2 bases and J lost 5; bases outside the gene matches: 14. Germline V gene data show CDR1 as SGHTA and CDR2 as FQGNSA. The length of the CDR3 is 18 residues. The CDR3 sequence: CASSLIVPGLDKNNEQFF. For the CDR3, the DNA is TGTGCCAGCAGCTTAATCGTACCGGGACTAGACAAAAACAATGAGCAGTTCTTC.

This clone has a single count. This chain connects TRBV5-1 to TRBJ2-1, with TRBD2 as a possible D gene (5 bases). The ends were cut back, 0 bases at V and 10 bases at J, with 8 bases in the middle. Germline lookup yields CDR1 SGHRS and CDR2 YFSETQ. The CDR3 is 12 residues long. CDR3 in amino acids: CASSLAGIEQFF. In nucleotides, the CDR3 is TGCGCCAGCAGCTTGGCCGGGATAGAGCAGTTCTTC.

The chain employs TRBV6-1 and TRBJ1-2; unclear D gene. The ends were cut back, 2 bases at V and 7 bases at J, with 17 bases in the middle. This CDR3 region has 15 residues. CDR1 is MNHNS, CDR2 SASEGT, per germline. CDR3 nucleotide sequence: TGTGCCAGCAGTGAACTCGGGTATCGAGATCCTGGCTACACCTTC. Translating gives CASSELGYRDPGYTF.

CDR3 in DNA: TGTGCCAGCAGACCGGGACAGGGCGTCACCTACGAGCAGTACTTC. This encodes CASRPGQGVTYEQYF. The chain employs TRBV2 and TRBJ2-7; 9 positions agree with TRBD1. Trimming at V came to 6 bases and at J to 2 bases, leaving 8 bases not matched to a gene. The germline gives CDR1 SNHLY, CDR2 FYNNEI. This CDR3 has 15 amino acids.

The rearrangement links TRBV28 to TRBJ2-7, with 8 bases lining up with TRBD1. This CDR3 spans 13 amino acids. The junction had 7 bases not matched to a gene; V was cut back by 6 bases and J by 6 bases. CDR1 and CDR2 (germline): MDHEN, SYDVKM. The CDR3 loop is CASSKDRAREQYF. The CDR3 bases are TGTGCCAGCAGCAAGGACAGGGCGCGCGAGCAGTACTTC.